These 3 T cell receptor beta chains were all obtained from the same sample, sequenced in a study of human T cells and chemical hapten exposure. The starting material, unfractionated whole blood, was used for total RNA extraction. TCRdb redid the calling of the 5' RACE reads with MiXCR, one entry per CDR3 protein. The sample contains 81,000 or so distinct CDR3 sequences, 6% to 8.5% of which appear only once. Every receptor here comes from a male donor in good health.

The V gene is TRBV20-1, the J gene TRBJ1-3; D gene ambiguous. CDR3 size: 14 residues. Germline-derived CDR1 and CDR2 are DFQATT and SNEGSKA (reference sequence). Trimming pared 0 bases from V and 0 bases from J, leaving 6 bases between. The DNA of the CDR3 is TGCAGTGCTAGAGATCCGTTCTCTGGAAACACCATATATTTT. Translating it yields CSARDPFSGNTIYF.

This rearrangement joins TRBV27 to TRBJ2-4, with 8 bases fitting TRBD2. V was pared by 4 bases and J by 1 base, with 6 bases of the junction left unmatched. This CDR3 is 16 amino acids long. Germline lookup yields CDR1 MNHEY and CDR2 SMNVEV (reference sequence). The CDR3 protein is CASSSGGTVAKNIQYF. The CDR3 nucleotides are TGTGCCAGCAGTTCGGGGGGGACTGTGGCCAAAAACATTCAGTACTTC.

This clonotype was observed a few times. The chain joins TRBV30 to TRBJ1-6; no reliable D call. CDR3 size: 15 residues. V was shortened by 2 bases and J by 0 bases, with 8 bases between the two germline ends. Germline V lookup: CDR1 GTSNPN, CDR2 SVGIG (reference sequence). The CDR3 loop reads CAWSMDRSYNSPLHF. The CDR3 DNA follows: TGTGCCTGGAGTATGGACCGCTCCTATAATTCACCCCTCCACTTT. The full variable domain, its missing parts supplied by reference TRBV30 and TRBJ1-6, is SQTIHQWPATLVQPVGSPLSLECTVEGTSNPNLYWYRQAAGRGLQLLFYSVGIGQISSEVPQNLSASRPQDRQFILSSKKLLLSDSGFYLCAWSMDRSYNSPLHFGNGTRLTVT.